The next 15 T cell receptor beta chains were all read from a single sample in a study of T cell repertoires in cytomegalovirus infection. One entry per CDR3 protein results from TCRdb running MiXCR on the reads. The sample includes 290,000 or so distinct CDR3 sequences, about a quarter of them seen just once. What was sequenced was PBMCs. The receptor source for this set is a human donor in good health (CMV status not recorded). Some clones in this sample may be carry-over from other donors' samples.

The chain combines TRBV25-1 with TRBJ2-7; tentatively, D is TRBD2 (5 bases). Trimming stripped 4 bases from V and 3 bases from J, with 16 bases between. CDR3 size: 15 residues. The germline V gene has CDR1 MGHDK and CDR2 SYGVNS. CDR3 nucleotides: TGTGCCAGCAGTGGTCCGCCAGGACTTGACTACGAGCAGTACTTC. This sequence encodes CASSGPPGLDYEQYF.

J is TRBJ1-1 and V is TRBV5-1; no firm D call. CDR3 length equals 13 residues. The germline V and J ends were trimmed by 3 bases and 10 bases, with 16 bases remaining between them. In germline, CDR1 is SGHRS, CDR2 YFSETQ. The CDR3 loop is CASSSGPKEVAFF. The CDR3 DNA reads TGCGCCAGCAGCTCTGGGCCCAAAGAAGTAGCTTTCTTT.

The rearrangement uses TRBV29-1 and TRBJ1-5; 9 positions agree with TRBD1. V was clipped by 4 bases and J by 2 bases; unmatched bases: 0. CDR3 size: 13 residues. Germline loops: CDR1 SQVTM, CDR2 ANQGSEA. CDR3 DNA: TGCAGCGTTGGGACAGGGGGCAATCAGCCCCAGCATTTT. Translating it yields CSVGTGGNQPQHF.

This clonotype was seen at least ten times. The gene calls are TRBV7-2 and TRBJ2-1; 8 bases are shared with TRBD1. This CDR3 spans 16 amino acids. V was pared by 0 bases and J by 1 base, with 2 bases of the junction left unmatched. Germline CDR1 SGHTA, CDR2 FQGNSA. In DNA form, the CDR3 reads TGTGCCAGCAGCTTAGCGCAGGGGGCGTCCTACAATGAGCAGTTCTTC. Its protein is CASSLAQGASYNEQFF.

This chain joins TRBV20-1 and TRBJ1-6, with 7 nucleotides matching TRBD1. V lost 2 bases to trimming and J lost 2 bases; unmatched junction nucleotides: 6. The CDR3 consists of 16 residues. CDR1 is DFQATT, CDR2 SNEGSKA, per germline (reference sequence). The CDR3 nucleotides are TGCAGTGCTAGACTGCTCCAGGGGGCCTATAATTCACCCCTCCACTTT. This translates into CSARLLQGAYNSPLHF.

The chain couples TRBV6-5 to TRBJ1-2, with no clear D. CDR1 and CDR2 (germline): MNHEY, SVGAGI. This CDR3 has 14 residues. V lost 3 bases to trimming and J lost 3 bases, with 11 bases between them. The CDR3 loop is CASSYRNQDYGYTF. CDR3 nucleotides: TGTGCCAGCAGTTATCGGAACCAGGACTATGGCTACACCTTC.

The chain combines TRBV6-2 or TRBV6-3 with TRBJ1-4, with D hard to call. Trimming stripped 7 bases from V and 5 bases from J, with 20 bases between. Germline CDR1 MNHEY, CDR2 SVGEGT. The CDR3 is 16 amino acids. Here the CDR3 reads CASTFDTTESNEKLFF. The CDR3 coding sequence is TGTGCCAGCACCTTCGATACGACGGAGTCGAATGAAAAACTGTTTTTT.

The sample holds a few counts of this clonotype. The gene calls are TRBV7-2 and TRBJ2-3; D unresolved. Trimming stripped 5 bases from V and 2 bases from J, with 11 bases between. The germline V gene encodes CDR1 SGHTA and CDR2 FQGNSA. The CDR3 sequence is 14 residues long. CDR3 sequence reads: CASSPQALTDTQYF. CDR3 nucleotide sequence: TGTGCCAGCAGCCCCCAGGCGCTCACAGATACGCAGTATTTT.

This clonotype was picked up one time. Written as DNA, the CDR3 is TGCAGCGTTGAAGGACAGGTTGACGGGGAGCTGTTTTTT. Encoded protein: CSVEGQVDGELFF. The chain combines TRBV29-1 with TRBJ2-2; tentative D call: TRBD1 (6 bases). Trimming took 1 base from V and 7 from J, leaving 10 bases between them. Per the germline V gene, CDR1 is SQVTM and CDR2 is ANQGSEA. CDR3 length equals 13 residues.

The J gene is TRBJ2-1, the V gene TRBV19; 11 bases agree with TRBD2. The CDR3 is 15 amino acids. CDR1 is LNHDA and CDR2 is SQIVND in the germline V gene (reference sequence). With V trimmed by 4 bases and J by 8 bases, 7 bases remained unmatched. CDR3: CASSRLAGYTYEQFF. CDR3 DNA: TGTGCCAGTAGTAGACTAGCGGGATATACGTATGAGCAGTTCTTC. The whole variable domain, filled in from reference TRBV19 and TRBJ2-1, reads DGGITQSPKYLFRKEGQNVTLSCEQNLNHDAMYWYRQDPGQGLRLIYYSQIVNDFQKGDIAEGYSVSREKKESFPLTVTSAQKNPTAFYLCASSRLAGYTYEQFFGPGTRLTVL.

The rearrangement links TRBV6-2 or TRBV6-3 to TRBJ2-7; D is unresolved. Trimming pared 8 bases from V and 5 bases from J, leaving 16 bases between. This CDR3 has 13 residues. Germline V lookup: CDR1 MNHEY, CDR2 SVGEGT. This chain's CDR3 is CASLGKLMDEQYF. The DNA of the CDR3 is TGTGCCAGCCTAGGGAAGCTGATGGACGAGCAGTACTTC.

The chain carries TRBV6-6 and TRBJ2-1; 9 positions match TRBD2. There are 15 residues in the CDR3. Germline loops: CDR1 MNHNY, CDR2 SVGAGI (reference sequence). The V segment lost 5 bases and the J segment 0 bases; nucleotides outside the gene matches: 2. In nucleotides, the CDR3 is TGTGCCAGCAGTGGTAGCGGGAGCTCCTACAATGAGCAGTTCTTC. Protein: CASSGSGSSYNEQFF.

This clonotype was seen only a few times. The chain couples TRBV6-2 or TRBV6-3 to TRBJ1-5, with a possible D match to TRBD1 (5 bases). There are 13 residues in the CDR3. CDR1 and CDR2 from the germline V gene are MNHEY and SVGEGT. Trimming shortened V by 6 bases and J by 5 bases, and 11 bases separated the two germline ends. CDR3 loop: CASSQDTDQPQHF. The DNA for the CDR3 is TGTGCCAGCAGCCAGGACACCGATCAGCCCCAGCATTTT.

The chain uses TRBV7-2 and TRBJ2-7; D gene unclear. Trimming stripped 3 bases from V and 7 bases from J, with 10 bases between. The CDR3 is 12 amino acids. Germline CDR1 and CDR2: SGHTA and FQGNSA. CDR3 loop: CASSLRMGEQYF. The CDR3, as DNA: TGTGCCAGCAGCTTGAGGATGGGTGAGCAGTACTTC.

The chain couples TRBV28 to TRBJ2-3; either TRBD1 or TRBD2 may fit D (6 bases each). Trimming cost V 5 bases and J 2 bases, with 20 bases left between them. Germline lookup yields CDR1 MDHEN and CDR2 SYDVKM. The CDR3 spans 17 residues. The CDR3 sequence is CASSPPPGRGDTDTQYF. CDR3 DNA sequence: TGTGCCAGCAGTCCACCCCCAGGAAGGGGGGACACAGATACGCAGTATTTT.